The 28 T cell receptor beta chains reported below all come from one sample, sequenced in a study of shared clonotypes between healthy human individuals. Profiling relied on immunoSEQ multiplex PCR, and the TCRdb table lists in-frame clones only, not all of them. The sample has some 2.4 million clones, roughly 93% seen once. Sequencing was carried out using naive CD4+ T cells from PBMCs. Subset defined: CD45RA+ positively selected. The receptors were sampled from a man aged 18 to 35 in good health. Some clones in this sample may be carry-over from other donors' samples.

This clone was observed a single time. The chain links TRBV5-1 to TRBJ2-6; 9 bases map to TRBD1. V gave up 0 bases and J gave up 3 bases; unmatched junction bases: 7. The germline V gene encodes CDR1 SGHRS and CDR2 YFSETQ. CDR3 size: 18 residues. CDR3 coding DNA: TGCGCCAGCAGCTTGGTGGGACAGGGTAATGGTGGGGCCAACGTCCTGACTTTC. Translation: CASSLVGQGNGGANVLTF. Full variable domain (missing parts from reference TRBV5-1 and TRBJ2-6): KAGVTQTPRYLIKTRGQQVTLSCSPISGHRSVSWYQQTPGQGLQFLFEYFSETQRNKGNFPGRFSGRQFSNSRSEMNVSTLELGDSALYLCASSLVGQGNGGANVLTFGAGSRLTVL.

The rearrangement links TRBV6-1 to TRBJ2-7; the D is unclear. CDR3 length equals 12 residues. The V end was cut by 0 bases, the J end by 8 bases, with 8 bases between. The germline V gene encodes CDR1 MNHNS and CDR2 SASEGT. In DNA form, the CDR3 reads TGTGCCAGCAGTGAAGCGAGTAGAAAGCAGTACTTC. Its translation: CASSEASRKQYF.

V and J are TRBV7-9 and TRBJ1-1; possible D gene TRBD1, 5 bases. CDR1 is SEHNR and CDR2 is FQNEAQ in the germline V gene (reference sequence). Trimming cost V 6 bases and J 11 bases, with 19 bases left between them. The CDR3 loop spans 13 amino acids. CDR3 in amino acids: CASREGAYFPAFF. CDR3 in DNA: TGTGCCAGCAGGGAAGGGGCTTACTTTCCGGCTTTCTTT. The entire variable domain, with the rest obtained from reference TRBV7-9 and TRBJ1-1, is as follows: DTGVSQNPRHKITKRGQNVTFRCDPISEHNRLYWYRQTLGQGPEFLTYFQNEAQLEKSRLLSDRFSAERPKGSFSTLEIQRTEQGDSAMYLCASREGAYFPAFFGQGTRLTVV.

This clone was seen a single time. The chain is built from TRBV2 and TRBJ2-1; no definite D call. The CDR3 runs to 13 residues. Germline V CDR1 and CDR2: SNHLY, FYNNEI. V was pared by 7 bases and J by 6 bases, with 13 bases between. The CDR3 loop reads CASKLEKGNEQFF. The CDR3 DNA reads as TGTGCCAGCAAGCTGGAGAAGGGCAATGAGCAGTTCTTC.

CDR3 in DNA: TGTGCCAGCAGCTTAGCGCTCGGGCGGGGCAGGGCCTACGAGCAGTACTTC. This gives the protein CASSLALGRGRAYEQYF. The rearrangement links TRBV7-9 to TRBJ2-7; possibly TRBD2 for D (6 bases). The CDR3 covers 17 residues. V dropped 0 bases and J dropped 2 bases, with 17 bases sitting between them. Germline V gene sequence: CDR1 SEHNR, CDR2 FQNEAQ (reference sequence). The whole variable domain, remainder taken from reference TRBV7-9 and TRBJ2-7, is DTGVSQNPRHKITKRGQNVTFRCDPISEHNRLYWYRQTLGQGPEFLTYFQNEAQLEKSRLLSDRFSAERPKGSFSTLEIQRTEQGDSAMYLCASSLALGRGRAYEQYFGPGTRLTVT.

This clone is a singleton in its sample. CDR3 residues: CASSLTSGYSYNEQFF. CDR3 sequence (DNA): TGTGCCAGCAGCTTAACTAGCGGCTACTCCTACAATGAGCAGTTCTTC. V gene TRBV7-9 combines with J gene TRBJ2-1, with 8 bases that match TRBD2. In germline, CDR1 is SEHNR, CDR2 FQNEAQ (reference sequence). The CDR3 extends over 16 amino acids. The trim removed 2 bases at V and 0 bases at J, leaving 3 bases unmatched.

V gene TRBV27 combines with J gene TRBJ2-5, with a possible D match to TRBD1 (6 bases). Germline CDR1 reads MNHEY; CDR2 reads SMNVEV (reference sequence). Trimming removed 3 bases from V and 3 bases from J, with 17 bases in between. The CDR3 sequence is 16 residues long. The CDR3 DNA reads TGTGCCAGCAGTTTCATAGGGCAGGGGATAGAAGAGACCCAGTACTTC. Protein: CASSFIGQGIEETQYF.

Points on this clone: Within the sample, other DNA sequences also encode this same CDR3. V is TRBV18 and J is TRBJ2-5, with TRBD1 identical over 8 bases. V lost 3 bases to trimming and J lost 1 base; unmatched junction nucleotides: 1. Germline CDR1 reads KGHSH; CDR2 reads LQKENI. The CDR3 runs 14 residues. CDR3 nucleotides: TGTGCCAGCTCACCGGGACAGGTCCAAGAGACCCAGTACTTC. It encodes CASSPGQVQETQYF.

The J gene is TRBJ1-1, the V gene TRBV7-3; D might be TRBD1 (5 bases). The CDR3 runs 15 residues. Trimming cost V 4 bases and J 4 bases, with 16 bases left between them. In germline, CDR1 is SGHTA, CDR2 FQGTGA. DNA of the CDR3: TGTGCCAGCAGCTCCTCTACAGGCTTGGGCACTGAAGCTTTCTTT. Translating it yields CASSSSTGLGTEAFF.

The CDR3 sequence: CASSRYGGPSTDTQYF. DNA of the CDR3: TGTGCCAGCAGCAGATACGGGGGGCCTAGCACAGATACGCAGTATTTT. V is TRBV5-6 and J is TRBJ2-3; D perhaps matches TRBD2 (7 bases). Germline CDR1 SGHDT, CDR2 YYEEEE. The V gene lost 4 bases and the J gene lost 0 bases, with 15 bases spanning the gap. This CDR3 comprises 16 residues. Full variable domain (remainder filled in from reference TRBV5-6 and TRBJ2-3): DAGVTQSPTHLIKTRGQQVTLRCSPKSGHDTVSWYQQALGQGPQFIFQYYEEEERQRGNFPDRFSGHQFPNYSSELNVNALLLGDSALYLCASSRYGGPSTDTQYFGPGTRLTVL.

On this clone: This CDR3 is also generated by other DNA sequences in the sample. The rearrangement uses TRBV28 and TRBJ1-5; the match to TRBD1 covers 8 bases. Losses at the gene ends were 4 bases for V and 1 base for J; bases not matched to a gene: 0. This CDR3 is built from 14 residues. Germline CDR1 MDHEN, CDR2 SYDVKM. The CDR3 nucleotides are TGTGCCAGCAGTTGGACAGGGAGCAATCAGCCCCAGCATTTT. Protein: CASSWTGSNQPQHF.

This clone was recorded only once. The chain carries TRBV5-8 and TRBJ1-4, with D maybe TRBD1 (5 bases). This CDR3 has 16 amino acids. Germline V gene sequence: CDR1 SGHTS, CDR2 YDEGEE. The ends were cut back, 4 bases at V and 0 bases at J, with 13 bases in the middle. The CDR3 bases are TGTGCCAGCAGCCCGGGACGGCGAGCAACTAATGAAAAACTGTTTTTT. Protein product: CASSPGRRATNEKLFF.

The rearrangement links TRBV28 to TRBJ2-1; a possible D gene is TRBD2 (6 bases). Trimming took off 4 bases at V and 0 bases at J, with 13 bases between the two ends. The CDR3 spans 16 residues. CDR1 is MDHEN, CDR2 SYDVKM, per germline. The CDR3 DNA sequence: TGTGCCAGCAGTTCCCCGGACGGGAGCTCCTACAATGAGCAGTTCTTC. Amino acid sequence: CASSSPDGSSYNEQFF.

This chain connects TRBV7-6 to TRBJ2-1; possible D gene TRBD1, 5 bases. Germline V gives CDR1 SGHVS, CDR2 FNYEAQ. The CDR3 extends over 14 amino acids. The V gene lost 4 bases and the J gene lost 7 bases, with 14 bases spanning the gap. CDR3 loop: CASSSAYRGNEQFF. CDR3 nucleotides: TGTGCCAGCAGCTCCGCATATAGGGGAAATGAGCAGTTCTTC.

To note about this clone: This same CDR3 is encoded by further DNA sequences in the sample. The chain recombines TRBV15 with TRBJ2-6; 7 bases are shared with TRBD2. V lost 5 bases, J lost 2 bases, and 3 bases stayed unmatched. The CDR3 loop spans 15 amino acids. The V gene's germline CDR1 is LNHNV and CDR2 YYDKDF (reference sequence). The CDR3: CATSGGRAGANVLTF. In DNA, the CDR3 is TGTGCCACCAGCGGGGGGAGGGCTGGGGCCAACGTCCTGACTTTC.

This chain links TRBV5-3 with TRBJ1-2; 7 nucleotides agree with TRBD1. TRBV5-3 is given ORF status, its function remaining uncertain. This CDR3 comprises 16 residues. With V trimmed by 0 bases and J by 4 bases, 9 bases remained unmatched. Here the CDR3 DNA reads TGTGCCAGAAGCTTGGACTTAGACAGGACAGGCTATGGCTACACCTTC. Encoded protein: CARSLDLDRTGYGYTF.

This sequence joins TRBV2 and TRBJ1-2; no clear D. Per germline, CDR1 SNHLY and CDR2 FYNNEI. Trimming removed 2 bases from V and 8 bases from J, with 15 bases in between. The CDR3 has 14 residues. The CDR3 sequence is CASSERTPLTGYTF. As DNA, the CDR3 is TGTGCCAGCAGTGAAAGAACGCCGTTAACGGGCTACACCTTC.

V and J are TRBV5-1 and TRBJ2-3; D is possibly TRBD1 (6 bases). CDR1 is SGHRS and CDR2 is YFSETQ in the germline V gene. Deletions cut 5 bases from V and 2 bases from J, with 12 bases between. CDR3 size: 14 residues. DNA of the CDR3: TGCGCCAGCAGTGGGGGCGTAGCCACAGATACGCAGTATTTT. Its translation: CASSGGVATDTQYF.

In its sample, this clone was seen once. Additional DNA sequences in this sample encode the identical CDR3. The genes are TRBV7-9 and TRBJ2-1; 10 bases agree with TRBD2. V was clipped by 3 bases and J by 4 bases; unmatched bases: 0. The CDR3 contains 14 residues. Germline-derived CDR1 and CDR2 are SEHNR and FQNEAQ (reference sequence). The CDR3 DNA is TGTGCCAGCAGCTTTAGCGGGAGGTACAATGAGCAGTTCTTC. Residues: CASSFSGRYNEQFF.

V gene TRBV6-5 combines with J gene TRBJ1-3; 10 nucleotides agree with TRBD1. J gave up 6 bases and V 8 bases, and 4 bases lay outside the gene matches. CDR3 length equals 13 residues. Germline V lookup: CDR1 MNHEY, CDR2 SVGAGI. The CDR3 here is CASGDRGANTIYF. The CDR3 nucleotides read TGTGCCAGCGGGGACAGGGGCGCAAACACCATATATTTT.

The chain is built from TRBV5-1 and TRBJ1-2, with 10 nucleotides matching TRBD1. Germline V CDR1 and CDR2: SGHRS, YFSETQ. V lost 2 bases to trimming and J lost 6 bases; unmatched junction nucleotides: 1. The CDR3 totals 13 residues. The CDR3 region has the DNA TGCGCCAGCAGCTTCGGGACAGGGGATGGCTACACCTTC. Its translation: CASSFGTGDGYTF. Based on the CDR3 plus reference TRBV5-1 and TRBJ1-2, the full variable domain is KAGVTQTPRYLIKTRGQQVTLSCSPISGHRSVSWYQQTPGQGLQFLFEYFSETQRNKGNFPGRFSGRQFSNSRSEMNVSTLELGDSALYLCASSFGTGDGYTFGSGTRLTVV.

This chain connects TRBV29-1 to TRBJ1-5; D uncertain. This CDR3 has 12 residues. CDR1 SQVTM and CDR2 ANQGSEA come from the germline V gene. Trimming pared 7 bases from V and 1 base from J, leaving 8 bases between. CDR3 amino acids: CSAAGSNQPQHF. The CDR3, as DNA: TGCAGCGCGGCTGGAAGCAATCAGCCCCAGCATTTT. Supplemented by reference TRBV29-1 and TRBJ1-5, the full variable domain reads SAVISQKPSRDICQRGTSLTIQCQVDSQVTMMFWYRQQPGQSLTLIATANQGSEATYESGFVIDKFPISRPNLTFSTLTVSNMSPEDSSIYLCSAAGSNQPQHFGDGTRLSIL.

The chain combines TRBV18 with TRBJ1-1; no firm D call. The V gene lost 3 bases and the J gene lost 4 bases, with 12 bases spanning the gap. Germline V gene data show CDR1 as KGHSH and CDR2 as LQKENI. The CDR3 consists of 14 residues. The CDR3 protein is CASSPFPLGTEAFF. The CDR3 nucleotides are TGTGCCAGCTCACCGTTCCCCCTGGGCACTGAAGCTTTCTTT.

On this clone: This specimen includes other DNA sequences encoding the same CDR3. This CDR3 reads CASSVQTGNTEAFF. In nucleotides, the CDR3 is TGTGCCAGCAGCGTTCAGACGGGCAACACTGAAGCTTTCTTT. The chain carries TRBV9 and TRBJ1-1; unclear D gene. This CDR3 spans 14 amino acids. Germline-derived CDR1 and CDR2 are SGDLS and YYNGEE. V lost 2 bases to trimming and J lost 2 bases, with 10 bases between them.

This chain uses TRBV7-2 with TRBJ1-3; D ambiguous. Germline V lookup: CDR1 SGHTA, CDR2 FQGNSA. Deletions cut 0 bases from V and 4 bases from J, with 13 bases between. This CDR3 contains 16 residues. CDR3: CASSLANAAGGNTIYF. CDR3 nucleotides: TGTGCCAGCAGCTTAGCGAACGCTGCCGGGGGAAACACCATATATTTT.

This clone was seen just once. This chain links TRBV7-3 with TRBJ2-3; D is ambiguous. The CDR3 is made up of 14 amino acids. The V end was cut by 1 base, the J end by 4 bases, with 9 bases between. The germline gives CDR1 SGHTA, CDR2 FQGTGA. The CDR3 spells CASSLIRTADTQYF. The CDR3 nucleotides read TGTGCCAGCAGCTTAATTCGAACAGCAGATACGCAGTATTTT.

This chain joins TRBV5-4 and TRBJ2-3, with TRBD2 identical over 7 bases. V gave up 4 bases and J gave up 0 bases; unmatched junction bases: 8. The CDR3 has 16 residues. Germline assignment: CDR1 SGHNT and CDR2 YYREEE (reference sequence). This CDR3 reads CASSAQLGGSTDTQYF. The CDR3 nucleotides are TGTGCCAGCAGCGCACAGCTGGGGGGGAGCACAGATACGCAGTATTTT.

The chain links TRBV4-3 to TRBJ2-5; 9 positions agree with TRBD2. After removal of 4 bases from V and 2 bases from J, the junction contained 8 bases not matched to a gene. This CDR3 contains 16 residues. Germline values: CDR1 LGHNA, CDR2 YSLEER. CDR3 sequence (DNA): TGCGCCAGCAGCCCTGGGGATCTAGCGGGACAAGAGACCCAGTACTTC. Amino acid sequence: CASSPGDLAGQETQYF.